This T cell receptor beta chain came from a study of CD8+CD57+ T cells in acquired aplastic anemia. Study overall: CD4+ and CD8+ cells, once sorted, gave DNA averaging 3.2 ug. Study-level points and caveats: Overlap between patients and controls comprised just under 30 CD8+ CDR3 sequences.

Germline CDR1 MNHEY, CDR2 SMNVEV (reference sequence). The V gene lost 5 bases and the J gene lost 0 bases, with 10 bases spanning the gap. The CDR3 spans 14 residues. CDR3 and TCR beta VDJ profiling relied on genomic DNA as the template. TCRdb re-called the reads through MiXCR, storing one row per CDR3 protein. The sample holds tens of thousands of distinct CDR3 sequences, approximately 46% seen once. Notes on this clonotype: Antigen specificity is unknown.

Specimen: sorted CD4+, CD8+, or CD8+CD57+ T cells (not recorded which) from PBMCs. The gene calls are TRBV27 and TRBJ1-1; possibly TRBD1 for D (5 bases). The sequence derives from a human donor in good health, serving as a control. The CDR3 loop is CASSPGTVNTEAFF. The CDR3 DNA follows: TGTGCCAGCAGTCCGGGGACGGTGAACACTGAAGCTTTCTTT.